Following are 2 T cell receptor beta chains from one sample sequenced in a study of a mutant IDH1 vaccine in newly diagnosed glioma. Repertoires were generated with immunoSEQ multiplex PCR, while TCRdb's copy carries only in-frame clones and drops some. This sample carries approximately 36,000 clones, under 90% of them seen once, and the ten largest clones take roughly 16%. The time point was: week 11, during vaccination. What each vaccine dose contained was 300 ug of mutant IDH1 20-mer peptide, accompanied by topical imiquimod. No antigen has been assigned to these receptors. Sequenced here: peripheral blood mononuclear cells (PBMCs), sampled from a glioma patient whose treatment included an IDH1 peptide vaccine. These receptors all stem from a woman aged 25 to 39 with glioma. Some clones in this sample may be carry-over from other donors' samples.

A few counts support this clone. This same CDR3 is encoded by further DNA sequences in the sample. In DNA form, the CDR3 reads TGTGCCAGCAGGGATAGCGGCCCCGGGGAGCTGTTTTTT. This encodes CASRDSGPGELFF. The chain combines TRBV6-1 with TRBJ2-2; TRBD2 is a possible D gene (6 bases). CDR1 is MNHNS, CDR2 SASEGT, per germline. The CDR3 length is 13 residues. The V and J ends lost 6 bases and 6 bases respectively, with 11 bases between them.

J is TRBJ1-5 and V is TRBV21-1. TRBV21-1 is recorded as a pseudogene. There are 14 residues in the CDR3. The CDR3 sequence is CASSPRRDNQPQHF. The CDR3 region has the DNA TGTGCCAGCAGCCCCAGAAGGGACAATCAGCCCCAGCATTTT.